This T cell receptor beta chain was found in a study of cytomegalovirus exposure and HLA in healthy donors. With 60 Vbeta and 13 Jbeta primers, the PCR was carried out. Clones were read by immunoSEQ multiplex PCR, and TCRdb kept only the in-frame ones, dropping some. The sample records 150,000 to 200,000 clones, around 80% being singletons. The germline V and J ends were trimmed by 4 bases and 6 bases, with 22 bases remaining between them. Germline V gene sequence: CDR1 SGHDT, CDR2 YYEEEE. This CDR3 region has 16 residues. The chain joins TRBV5-6 to TRBJ1-2; D might be TRBD1 (5 bases). The clonotype comes from a man between 25 and 39 years old in good health and CMV-seronegative. The sequenced sample consisted of PBMCs. The CDR3 sequence is CASSPPRAAGTHGYTF. The CDR3 DNA follows: TGTGCCAGCAGCCCCCCCCGGGCGGCGGGGACCCATGGCTACACCTTC.